The present entry profiles one T cell receptor beta chain with its context. Generated by immunoSEQ multiplex PCR, the TCRdb table keeps only in-frame clones and is missing some. The table lists around 100,000 clones, about nine tenths of them singletons. Germline CDR1 and CDR2: SGHTS and YDEGEE. The CDR3 totals 15 residues. V dropped 4 bases and J dropped 7; count of bases not matched to a gene: 10. The entry originates in a study of blood T cell repertoires in COVID-19. Study-level information: Both acute and convalescent COVID-19 samples were obtained from the United States, Italy and Spain. T cells, B-cell-depleted T cells, or PBMCs provided the cDNA or gDNA that served as material.

The chain is built from TRBV5-8 and TRBJ2-1; 8 nucleotides agree with TRBD1. Material for sequencing was peripheral blood. This receptor was obtained from a man aged 45-60 years with acute or convalescent COVID-19. CDR3 in amino acids: CASSVIRGLGNEQFF. Here the CDR3 DNA reads TGTGCCAGCAGCGTAATCAGGGGGCTGGGAAATGAGCAGTTCTTC.